The next 7 T cell receptor beta chains were all read from a single sample in a study of human T cells and chemical hapten exposure. In TCRdb, the RACE reads were re-called with MiXCR into one record per CDR3 protein. The sample gives 350,000 to 400,000 distinct CDR3 sequences, around 6% of which show up once; roughly 5.4% is in the top ten. Noted time point: patch test 2, 6 weeks after DPC sensitization. The treatment was: therapeutic diphenylcyclopropenone sensitization with weekly scalp DPC. The sample here was whole blood, taken in connection with sensitization to the hapten diphenylcyclopropenone (DPC). These receptors were taken from a young woman with alopecia areata. Some clones in this sample may be carry-over from other donors' samples.

This clonotype showed up just a few times. The chain employs TRBV7-2 and TRBJ2-5, with D hard to call. The V gene lost 2 bases and the J gene lost 2 bases, with 9 bases spanning the gap. The CDR3 is 14 amino acids. Germline V gene sequence: CDR1 SGHTA, CDR2 FQGNSA. CDR3 loop: CASSLRVRQETQYF. CDR3 DNA sequence: TGTGCCAGCAGCTTACGTGTCAGGCAAGAGACCCAGTACTTC.

About this clonotype itself: Just one base apart from a much larger clone, this may be a read error. This chain links TRBV3-1 with TRBJ1-5; D not certain. The CDR3 has 14 residues. Germline CDR1 is LGHDT and CDR2 is YNNKEL (reference sequence). Trimming took 0 bases from V and 1 from J, leaving 4 bases between them. The CDR3 coding sequence is TGTGCCAGCAGCCAAGAAGGGAGCAATCAGCCCCAGCATTTT. It codes for CASSQEGSNQPQHF.

This clonotype has ten or more counts. This sequence joins TRBV27 and TRBJ2-1; tentatively, D is TRBD2 (5 bases). The CDR3 loop spans 13 amino acids. Germline CDR1 and CDR2: MNHEY and SMNVEV (reference sequence). V lost 6 bases and J lost 8, with 14 bases in between. The CDR3 here is CASRAGGFHEQFF. The CDR3 coding sequence is TGTGCCAGCAGGGCGGGTGGGTTCCATGAGCAGTTCTTC.

The V call is TRBV7-9, the J call TRBJ1-6, with D perhaps TRBD1 (6 bases). The CDR3 has 15 residues. V lost 4 bases to trimming and J lost 7 bases, with 14 bases between them. Germline CDR1 SEHNR, CDR2 FQNEAQ (reference sequence). The CDR3 loop reads CASSYTGIANSPLHF. In DNA form, the CDR3 reads TGTGCCAGCAGCTACACAGGGATCGCCAATTCACCCCTCCACTTT.

As for this clonotype: Because it lacks the conserved phenylalanine or tryptophan at the end, this CDR3 is likely a read error. Because the CDR3's place on the DNA is in doubt, the DNA is left out and the CDR3 is given as listed by TCRdb. This rearrangement joins TRBV12-3 or TRBV12-4 to TRBJ1-3. Ends included, the CDR3 has 12 residues. CDR3 residues: CASSFALNRVQV.

The chain uses TRBV7-2 and TRBJ2-5; D is uncertain. The V and J ends lost 4 bases and 4 bases respectively, with 7 bases between them. Germline V gene data show CDR1 as SGHTA and CDR2 as FQGNSA. The CDR3 is 12 amino acids. The CDR3 nucleotides are TGTGCCAGCAGCTCAACCGCAGAGACCCAGTACTTC. Translating it yields CASSSTAETQYF.

This clonotype was counted between two and nine times. The J gene is TRBJ2-3, the V gene TRBV18; TRBD2 aligns across 9 bases. Trimming at V came to 5 bases and at J to 4 bases, leaving 10 bases not matched to a gene. The germline CDR1 and CDR2 sequences are KGHSH and LQKENI. The CDR3 length is 16 residues. The CDR3 bases are TGTGCCAGCTCAGAGACCGGGACTAGCCGATCAGATACGCAGTATTTT. It codes for CASSETGTSRSDTQYF.